In this sample, the clone carrying this T cell receptor beta chain turned up a few times. Its target is not known. TRB was amplified from roughly 250-500 ng of blood genomic DNA. Trimming stripped 6 bases from V and 0 bases from J, with 9 bases between. This CDR3 spans 14 amino acids. Looked up from germline, CDR1 is MNHEY and CDR2 is SMNVEV (reference sequence). This sample was included in a study of T and B cells in COVID-19 patients. At the level of the study: Critical illness requiring mechanical ventilation or extracorporeal membrane oxygenation affected 12 of 20 active-infection patients.

General observations from the study: At recovery TRB diversity and richness exceeded healthy donors, after highly clonal active COVID-19 repertoires.

Multiplex PCR with BIOMED2 TRB-A/B primer pools amplified TRB rearrangements. In TCRdb, the multiplex PCR reads were re-called with MiXCR into one record per CDR3 protein. The sample shows some 6,300 distinct CDR3 sequences, roughly a third of them seen only once. The receptor comes from a human donor with active COVID-19. V usage is TRBV27 and J usage is TRBJ1-5, with a weak D call TRBD1 (5 bases). Sequenced sample: blood. The CDR3: CASRTTVSNQPQHF. CDR3 in DNA: TGTGCCAGCAGAACGACAGTTAGCAATCAGCCCCAGCATTTT.